The entry below gives a single T cell receptor (beta chain) sequence along with its context. This sample was taken from a study of blood T cell repertoires in COVID-19. Turning to the study itself: PBMCs, B-cell-depleted T cells, or T cells provided the cDNA or gDNA that made up the material.

The V end lost 6 bases, the J end lost 4 bases, and 16 bases lay between the germline ends. The CDR3 length is 15 residues. CDR1 and CDR2 from the germline V gene are SNHLY and FYNNEI. Using immunoSEQ multiplex PCR, the repertoire was profiled, and TCRdb retains in-frame clones only, with some absent. The sample includes 260,000 or so clones, 83% of them seen just once. Sequenced sample: PBMCs or T cells enriched from blood (not recorded which). The origin of this receptor is a woman in her 40s who had been exposed to COVID-19. The rearrangement uses TRBV2 and TRBJ1-5; D is possibly TRBD1 (6 bases). This chain's CDR3 is CASSPRGRGNQPQHF. The CDR3 DNA reads as TGTGCCAGCAGCCCTAGGGGGAGGGGGAATCAGCCCCAGCATTTT.